The 26 T cell receptor beta chains below come from one sample, sequenced in a study of cytomegalovirus exposure and HLA in healthy donors. In the PCR, 60 Vbeta and 13 Jbeta primers were used. The table came from immunoSEQ multiplex PCR; TCRdb's copy has only in-frame clones and leaves some out. This sample has about 160,000 clones, with 87% found just once. Sequenced sample: PBMCs. The origin of the receptors is a woman under 40 in good health and CMV-seronegative.

V and J are TRBV14 and TRBJ1-4; 7 nucleotides line up with TRBD1. Per germline, CDR1 SGHDN and CDR2 FVKESK. V trimming: 4 bases; J trimming: 8 bases; junction bases outside the gene matches: 7. The CDR3 consists of 14 residues. Here the CDR3 reads CASSRGTDHEKLFF. As DNA, the CDR3 is TGTGCCAGCAGCCGGGGGACAGATCACGAAAAACTGTTTTTT.

This chain uses TRBV28 with TRBJ2-4, with D unresolved. The CDR3 has 13 residues. V gave up 9 bases and J gave up 4 bases, with 13 bases separating them. The germline V gene has CDR1 MDHEN and CDR2 SYDVKM. CDR3 region: CASLGQIKNIQYF. CDR3 bases: TGTGCCAGTCTTGGGCAGATTAAAAACATTCAGTACTTC.

The chain couples TRBV23-1 to TRBJ1-5, with D tentatively TRBD1 (5 bases). TRBV23-1 is an ORF, with its function uncertain. This CDR3 contains 16 residues. Trimming removed 3 bases at V and 9 bases at J, with 21 bases between. CDR3 bases: TGCGCCAGCAGTCATCGGGGGACGGGGTCGATCGGGCCCCAGCATTTT. Translating gives CASSHRGTGSIGPQHF.

This clone was detected only once. The chain carries TRBV4-3 and TRBJ1-1, with no clear D. The CDR3 consists of 13 residues. Germline loops: CDR1 LGHNA, CDR2 YSLEER. V was clipped by 1 base and J by 8 bases, with 11 bases between them. As DNA, the CDR3 is TGCGCCAGCAGCCAAGTGGCCAGAAGAGAAGCTTTCTTT. It yields the protein CASSQVARREAFF.

This clone was seen only a few times. V gene TRBV7-9 combines with J gene TRBJ1-5, with D perhaps TRBD1 (5 bases). Trimming left V 0 bases short and J 10 bases short, with 16 bases between. The CDR3 covers 15 residues. Germline V gene sequence: CDR1 SEHNR, CDR2 FQNEAQ (reference sequence). The CDR3 nucleotides are TGTGCCAGCAGCTTAGCGGGGTCTCGGGGGGAACCCCAGCATTTT. This encodes CASSLAGSRGEPQHF. Complete variable domain (other parts from reference TRBV7-9 and TRBJ1-5): DTGVSQNPRHKITKRGQNVTFRCDPISEHNRLYWYRQTLGQGPEFLTYFQNEAQLEKSRLLSDRFSAERPKGSFSTLEIQRTEQGDSAMYLCASSLAGSRGEPQHFGDGTRLSIL.

The chain employs TRBV5-6 and TRBJ1-2; unclear D gene. The V gene lost 1 base and the J gene lost 6 bases, with 13 bases spanning the gap. Germline V gene sequence: CDR1 SGHDT, CDR2 YYEEEE. The CDR3 is made up of 14 amino acids. The CDR3 sequence: CASSLRGTRNGYTF. The CDR3 bases are TGTGCCAGCAGCTTGCGGGGAACTAGGAATGGCTACACCTTC.

The rearrangement joins TRBV27 to TRBJ2-7; D is possibly TRBD2 (5 bases). V was shortened by 5 bases and J by 3 bases, with 17 bases between the two germline ends. Per the germline V gene, CDR1 is MNHEY and CDR2 is SMNVEV (reference sequence). The CDR3 length is 15 residues. CDR3 sequence (DNA): TGTGCCAGCAGTAAATCGGGATTATACCTCTACGAGCAGTACTTC. As protein: CASSKSGLYLYEQYF.

The J gene is TRBJ2-7, the V gene TRBV7-2, with TRBD1 identical over 9 bases. The V and J ends lost 1 base and 9 bases, in that order; junction bases with no gene match: 7. Germline loops: CDR1 SGHTA, CDR2 FQGNSA. The CDR3 contains 14 residues. CDR3 in amino acids: CASSLEQGASWQYF. In DNA form, the CDR3 reads TGTGCCAGCAGCTTAGAACAGGGGGCTTCTTGGCAGTACTTC. Full variable domain (rest looked up from reference TRBV7-2 and TRBJ2-7): GAGVSQSPSNKVTEKGKDVELRCDPISGHTALYWYRQSLGQGLEFLIYFQGNSAPDKSGLPSDRFSAERTGGSVSTLTIQRTQQEDSAVYLCASSLEQGASWQYFGPGTRLTVT.

This chain connects TRBV7-3 to TRBJ2-5, with 8 positions matching TRBD2. The CDR3 sequence is 15 residues long. V shed 1 base and J 4 bases; nucleotides not matched to a gene: 5. Germline-derived CDR1 and CDR2 are SGHTA and FQGTGA. The CDR3 sequence: CASSLRPLAGETQYF. For the CDR3, the DNA is TGTGCCAGCAGCTTAAGGCCGCTAGCGGGAGAGACCCAGTACTTC.

This chain connects TRBV6-5 to TRBJ2-5; D may be TRBD2 (7 bases). The CDR3 length is 15 residues. V gave up 4 bases and J gave up 5 bases, with 17 bases separating them. CDR1 MNHEY and CDR2 SVGAGI come from the germline V gene. The CDR3 sequence is CASSFGRGDFETQYF. CDR3 nucleotides: TGTGCCAGCAGTTTTGGGAGGGGGGACTTCGAGACCCAGTACTTC.

This chain joins TRBV6-1 and TRBJ2-7; tentatively, D is TRBD1 (6 bases). Trimming took off 2 bases at V and 4 bases at J, with 12 bases between the two ends. CDR3 size: 14 residues. Germline CDR1 and CDR2: MNHNS and SASEGT. The CDR3 sequence is CASSETGSRYEQYF. CDR3 bases: TGTGCCAGCAGTGAAACAGGGTCAAGATACGAGCAGTACTTC.

The chain couples TRBV2 to TRBJ2-7, with a possible D match to TRBD1 (5 bases). CDR3 length equals 14 residues. Between the trimmed V and J ends, which lost 7 bases and 1 base, there was a span of 14 bases. Germline CDR1 SNHLY, CDR2 FYNNEI. CDR3 sequence: CASKTDLNSYEQYF. CDR3 in DNA: TGTGCCAGCAAGACAGACCTAAATTCCTACGAGCAGTACTTC. Drawing the rest from reference TRBV2 and TRBJ2-7, the complete variable domain is EPEVTQTPSHQVTQMGQEVILRCVPISNHLYFYWYRQILGQKVEFLVSFYNNEISEKSEIFDDQFSVERPDGSNFTLKIRSTKLEDSAMYFCASKTDLNSYEQYFGPGTRLTVT.

J is TRBJ2-3 and V is TRBV4-1; TRBD2 aligns across 11 bases. The ends lost 5 bases at V and 2 bases at J; junction bases unmatched: 9. This CDR3 contains 17 residues. Germline CDR1 is MGHRA and CDR2 is YSYEKL. CDR3 loop: CASSWTVAGGFTDTQYF. The DNA for the CDR3 is TGCGCCAGCAGCTGGACGGTAGCGGGAGGGTTCACAGATACGCAGTATTTT.

The rearrangement joins TRBV5-3 to TRBJ1-1; D not certain. TRBV5-3 is marked as an open reading frame, function uncertain. V was shortened by 4 bases and J by 0 bases, with 22 bases between the two germline ends. The CDR3 spans 18 residues. The DNA for the CDR3 is TGTGCCAGAAGCACCAATGACACGTCGTTGGGCATGAACACTGAAGCTTTCTTT. It encodes CARSTNDTSLGMNTEAFF.

The chain couples TRBV4-1 to TRBJ2-7, with 8 bases aligning to TRBD1. The CDR3 is 14 residues long. Germline trimming cut 3 bases from V and 5 bases from J; bases unmatched to any gene: 6. Per germline, CDR1 MGHRA and CDR2 YSYEKL. CDR3 sequence: CASSHSGQGHEQYF. DNA for the CDR3: TGCGCCAGCAGCCACAGCGGACAGGGTCACGAGCAGTACTTC.

This chain joins TRBV7-6 and TRBJ2-7, with D maybe TRBD1 (6 bases). CDR1 and CDR2 from the germline V gene are SGHVS and FNYEAQ. The CDR3 has 14 residues. V dropped 5 bases and J dropped 3 bases, with 14 bases sitting between them. CDR3: CASSPGTGNYEQYF. CDR3 in DNA: TGTGCCAGCAGCCCTGGTACAGGGAACTACGAGCAGTACTTC. Variable domain in full (rest from reference TRBV7-6 and TRBJ2-7): GAGVSQSPRYKVTKRGQDVALRCDPISGHVSLYWYRQALGQGPEFLTYFNYEAQQDKSGLPNDRFSAERPEGSISTLTIQRTEQRDSAMYRCASSPGTGNYEQYFGPGTRLTVT.

The chain uses TRBV19 and TRBJ1-2; the D gene is possibly TRBD1 (5 bases). The CDR3 consists of 12 residues. From germline, CDR1 is LNHDA and CDR2 SQIVND (reference sequence). Trimming cost V 9 bases and J 4 bases, with 12 bases left between them. The CDR3 DNA is TGTGCCAGCAAGGACAACCCCTATGGCTACACCTTC. The encoded protein is CASKDNPYGYTF.

The chain is built from TRBV6-1 and TRBJ1-1; 10 nucleotides agree with TRBD1. Germline V lookup: CDR1 MNHNS, CDR2 SASEGT. CDR3 length equals 13 residues. The J segment lost 4 bases and the V segment lost 11 bases, leaving 7 bases of the junction unmatched. The CDR3 coding sequence is TGTGCCGCAACCGGGACAGGGGTCACTGAAGCTTTCTTT. This encodes CAATGTGVTEAFF.

The rearrangement links TRBV18 to TRBJ1-3; possibly TRBD1 for D (6 bases). The CDR3 extends over 14 amino acids. Germline V lookup: CDR1 KGHSH, CDR2 LQKENI. Trimming pared 6 bases from V and 1 base from J, leaving 10 bases between. CDR3 in DNA: TGTGCCAGCTCCACGACAGGTTCTGGAAACACCATATATTTT. Translated, it gives CASSTTGSGNTIYF.

The chain uses TRBV13 and TRBJ2-5, with a weak D call TRBD1 (5 bases). Between the trimmed V and J ends, which lost 5 bases and 3 bases, there was a span of 22 bases. Germline CDR1 and CDR2: PRHDT and FYEKMQ (reference sequence). CDR3 length: 17 residues. CDR3 nucleotide sequence: TGTGCCAGCAGCCCCCCAGCCGAGACAGCGTATGAAGAGACCCAGTACTTC. As protein: CASSPPAETAYEETQYF.

The V call is TRBV6-5, the J call TRBJ2-3, with 10 bases fitting TRBD2. CDR1 is MNHEY and CDR2 is SVGAGI in the germline V gene. CDR3 length equals 13 residues. Trimming at V came to 0 bases and at J to 13 bases, leaving 4 bases not matched to a gene. The CDR3 spells CASSYSLSGGKYF. The CDR3 coding sequence is TGTGCCAGCAGTTACTCGCTTAGCGGGGGGAAGTATTTT.

The chain uses TRBV7-9 and TRBJ2-1; tentatively, D is TRBD1 (6 bases). Germline V CDR1 and CDR2: SEHNR, FQNEAQ (reference sequence). This CDR3 has 15 amino acids. V lost 5 bases to trimming and J lost 4 bases, with 15 bases between them. The DNA of the CDR3 is TGTGCCAGCAGCCCCTACAGGGATCGGTACAATGAGCAGTTCTTC. Its protein is CASSPYRDRYNEQFF.

This chain links TRBV7-2 with TRBJ1-4; 8 nucleotides line up with TRBD1. The CDR3 loop spans 14 amino acids. Germline assignment: CDR1 SGHTA and CDR2 FQGNSA. J was trimmed by 4 bases and V by 4 bases; bases with no gene match: 2. The CDR3 nucleotides read TGTGCCAGCAGCTCAGGGGGCGGTAATGAAAAACTGTTTTTT. Translation: CASSSGGGNEKLFF.

The rearrangement joins TRBV14 to TRBJ1-4; the match to TRBD1 covers 10 bases. The CDR3 spans 15 residues. The J segment lost 7 bases and the V segment lost 1 base, leaving 3 bases of the junction unmatched. Germline-derived CDR1 and CDR2 are SGHDN and FVKESK. As DNA, the CDR3 is TGTGCCAGCAGCCAAGCAGACAGGGGGCGTGAAAAACTGTTTTTT. Its protein product is CASSQADRGREKLFF.

This clone was seen only once. CDR3 nucleotides: TGTGCCAGCAGTAAGACAGGGCCCACCTACGAGCAGTACTTC. Its protein is CASSKTGPTYEQYF. The J gene is TRBJ2-7, the V gene TRBV7-9; 7 bases match TRBD1. This CDR3 has 14 residues. Per the germline V gene, CDR1 is SEHNR and CDR2 is FQNEAQ (reference sequence). The junction had 7 bases not matched to a gene; V was cut back by 6 bases and J by 2 bases.

This clone has just one count. The chain joins TRBV19 to TRBJ2-5; 9 bases are shared with TRBD1. The J call may be incorrect, as the DNA end agrees better with TRBJ2-7. Per the germline V gene, CDR1 is LNHDA and CDR2 is SQIVND (reference sequence). The CDR3 loop spans 12 amino acids. CDR3 amino acids: CASGTGLYEQYF. As DNA, the CDR3 is TGTGCCAGCGGGACAGGGCTCTACGAGCAGTACTTC.